This TCR beta chain was captured in a study of cytomegalovirus exposure and HLA in healthy donors. Points from the study as a whole: Rarity held for most TCR sequences, but there were some public TCRs that occurred in many donors. A few of the chains that were CMV-associated were confirmed in vitro to be specific for CMV antigens. Per published reports, the classifier diagnosed cytomegalovirus status with high specificity and sensitivity.

As concerns this clone: The antigen is not known.

Data came from immunoSEQ multiplex PCR; TCRdb stores just in-frame clones and leaves some out. This sample has about 400,000 clones, with about nine tenths found just once. Trimming cost V 6 bases and J 9 bases; bases outside gene matches: 7. The length of the CDR3 is 15 residues. Germline V gene lookup returns CDR1 SNHLY and CDR2 FYNNEI. While the first cohort had about 610 subjects, the donors belonged to the separate validation cohort of over a hundred subjects. This TCR was sampled from a woman aged 18-30 years in good health and CMV-seronegative. This chain joins TRBV2 and TRBJ2-1, with TRBD2 identical over 14 bases. Sequenced sample: PBMCs. CDR3 amino acids: CASRGAGTSGGEQFF. The CDR3 DNA reads as TGTGCCAGCAGGGGGGCTGGGACTAGCGGGGGTGAGCAGTTCTTC.